These T cell receptor beta chains were read from a single sample in a study of Graves' ophthalmopathy and Graves' hyperthyroidism. TCRdb processed the multiplex PCR reads anew with MiXCR; each CDR3 protein has one entry. The table includes 400,000 or so distinct CDR3 sequences, roughly 15% detected once. The sequencing input was peripheral blood. These receptors came from an adult woman with stable Graves' hyperthyroidism. The CDR3 runs from the conserved cysteine through the conserved F or W. Each record gives: V gene, J gene, clone size, D gene, CDR3 protein, CDR3 DNA. The D gene is left open where the match is weak. Rows give clone size only sometimes, using once, few, many, or a class for an expanded clone.

v_gene: TRBV6-2/TRBV6-3
j_gene: TRBJ1-1
abundance: once
d_gene: .
CDR3aa: CASKDPSTEAFF
CDR3nt: TGTGCCAGCAAAGACCCCAGTACTGAAGCTTTCTTT

v_gene: TRBV27
j_gene: TRBJ1-1
abundance: many
d_gene: TRBD1
CDR3aa: CASSLQGAAEAFF
CDR3nt: TGTGCCAGCAGTTTACAGGGGGCGGCTGAAGCTTTCTTT

v_gene: TRBV6-1
j_gene: TRBJ1-2
abundance: .
d_gene: .
CDR3aa: CASRPQGHYGYTF
CDR3nt: TGTGCCAGCAGACCTCAGGGCCACTATGGCTACACCTTC

v_gene: TRBV2
j_gene: TRBJ1-1
abundance: .
d_gene: .
CDR3aa: CASTKGRETEAFF
CDR3nt: TGTGCCAGCACTAAGGGGAGGGAGACTGAAGCTTTCTTT

v_gene: TRBV11-2
j_gene: TRBJ2-7
abundance: many
d_gene: TRBD1
CDR3aa: CASSFWTGDFSYEQYF
CDR3nt: TGTGCCAGCAGCTTCTGGACAGGAGACTTCTCCTACGAGCAGTACTTC

v_gene: TRBV11-2
j_gene: TRBJ2-7
abundance: many
d_gene: TRBD2
CDR3aa: CASSLGGGRGYEQYF
CDR3nt: TGTGCCAGCAGCTTAGGGGGCGGGAGAGGGTACGAGCAGTACTTC

v_gene: TRBV6-5
j_gene: TRBJ2-7
abundance: many
d_gene: .
CDR3aa: CASRVIAVPSYEQYF
CDR3nt: TGTGCCAGCAGGGTAATAGCGGTACCTTCCTACGAGCAGTACTTC

v_gene: TRBV29-1
j_gene: TRBJ2-7
abundance: many
d_gene: .
CDR3aa: CSVASAPTHPYEQYF
CDR3nt: TGCAGCGTTGCGTCGGCCCCGACGCACCCCTACGAGCAGTACTTC

v_gene: TRBV27
j_gene: TRBJ1-5
abundance: many
d_gene: .
CDR3aa: CASSSSGSSNQPQHF
CDR3nt: TGTGCCAGCAGTTCCTCGGGCTCTAGCAATCAGCCCCAGCATTTT

v_gene: TRBV28
j_gene: TRBJ2-7
abundance: few
d_gene: .
CDR3aa: CASRSETSGEQYF
CDR3nt: TGTGCCAGCAGGTCAGAGACGTCTGGCGAGCAGTACTTC

v_gene: TRBV6-1
j_gene: TRBJ2-3
abundance: many
d_gene: .
CDR3aa: CASSESRRVRTDTQYF
CDR3nt: TGTGCCAGCAGTGAAAGCCGGCGGGTCCGCACAGATACGCAGTATTTT

v_gene: TRBV28
j_gene: TRBJ2-7
abundance: many
d_gene: TRBD1
CDR3aa: CASRPTGQGADEQYF
CDR3nt: TGTGCCAGCAGGCCGACGGGACAGGGGGCCGACGAGCAGTACTTC

v_gene: TRBV7-2
j_gene: TRBJ2-7
abundance: many
d_gene: .
CDR3aa: CASSPRSRRHEQYF
CDR3nt: TGTGCCAGCAGCCCAAGGTCGCGGCGCCACGAGCAGTACTTC

v_gene: TRBV6-1
j_gene: TRBJ2-2
abundance: many
d_gene: TRBD1
CDR3aa: CASRRQGSTGELFF
CDR3nt: TGTGCCAGCAGGAGACAGGGGTCCACCGGGGAGCTGTTTTTT

v_gene: TRBV20-1
j_gene: TRBJ2-7
abundance: .
d_gene: .
CDR3aa: CSARGDSYREQYF
CDR3nt: TGCAGTGCTAGAGGGGACTCCTACCGCGAGCAGTACTTC

v_gene: TRBV6-5
j_gene: TRBJ1-2
abundance: many
d_gene: .
CDR3aa: CASSPQRAGLDGYTF
CDR3nt: TGTGCCAGCAGTCCTCAACGGGCAGGGTTGGATGGCTACACCTTC

v_gene: TRBV7-8
j_gene: TRBJ1-5
abundance: many
d_gene: TRBD1
CDR3aa: CASSSHARYRGRNQPQHF
CDR3nt: TGTGCCAGCAGCTCCCATGCTAGATACAGGGGACGCAATCAGCCCCAGCATTTT

v_gene: TRBV28
j_gene: TRBJ2-6
abundance: many
d_gene: .
CDR3aa: CASSPGYSGANVLTF
CDR3nt: TGTGCCAGCAGTCCTGGTTACTCTGGGGCCAACGTCCTGACTTTC

v_gene: TRBV11-2
j_gene: TRBJ2-5
abundance: many
d_gene: .
CDR3aa: CASSLEPQLVETQYF
CDR3nt: TGTGCCAGCAGCTTAGAACCTCAACTGGTGGAGACCCAGTACTTC

v_gene: TRBV6-1
j_gene: TRBJ2-7
abundance: .
d_gene: TRBD1
CDR3aa: CASRPTGSYYEQYF
CDR3nt: TGTGCCAGCAGGCCGACAGGGAGCTACTACGAGCAGTACTTC

v_gene: TRBV19
j_gene: TRBJ1-2
abundance: many
d_gene: .
CDR3aa: CASSPGHRELNYGYTF
CDR3nt: TGTGCCAGTAGTCCGGGACACCGGGAACTAAACTATGGCTACACCTTC

v_gene: TRBV12-3/TRBV12-4
j_gene: TRBJ1-6
abundance: many
d_gene: .
CDR3aa: CASSFDANSPLHF
CDR3nt: TGTGCCAGCAGTTTTGACGCAAATTCACCCCTCCACTTT

v_gene: TRBV20-1
j_gene: TRBJ2-4
abundance: many
d_gene: .
CDR3aa: CSASEVSNIKYF
CDR3nt: TGCAGTGCTTCAGAGGTCTCGAACATTAAGTACTTC

v_gene: TRBV12-3/TRBV12-4
j_gene: TRBJ1-5
abundance: many
d_gene: .
CDR3aa: CASSFIQGAFGQPQHF
CDR3nt: TGTGCCAGCAGTTTTATCCAAGGGGCCTTCGGCCAGCCCCAGCATTTT

v_gene: TRBV27
j_gene: TRBJ1-5
abundance: many
d_gene: TRBD1
CDR3aa: CASSWTGGGNQPQHF
CDR3nt: TGTGCCAGCAGTTGGACAGGGGGTGGCAATCAGCCCCAGCATTTT

v_gene: TRBV6-2/TRBV6-3
j_gene: TRBJ2-1
abundance: .
d_gene: TRBD2
CDR3aa: CASSSRTSGRARREQFF
CDR3nt: TGTGCCAGCAGTTCTAGGACTAGCGGGAGGGCCAGGAGGGAGCAGTTCTTC

v_gene: TRBV20-1
j_gene: TRBJ2-7
abundance: many
d_gene: TRBD2
CDR3aa: CSASGRGSSSYEQYF
CDR3nt: TGCAGTGCTAGCGGGAGGGGAAGTAGCTCCTACGAGCAGTACTTC

v_gene: TRBV28
j_gene: TRBJ2-7
abundance: many
d_gene: TRBD1
CDR3aa: CASSLPAGQGYEQYF
CDR3nt: TGTGCCAGCAGTTTACCCGCGGGACAGGGCTACGAGCAGTACTTC

v_gene: TRBV20-1
j_gene: TRBJ1-6
abundance: many
d_gene: .
CDR3aa: CSASPGEYNSPLHF
CDR3nt: TGCAGTGCTAGCCCAGGGGAATATAATTCACCCCTCCACTTT

v_gene: TRBV15
j_gene: TRBJ2-2
abundance: many
d_gene: .
CDR3aa: CATSRDRVFGTSRNTGELFF
CDR3nt: TGTGCCACCAGCAGAGATCGGGTTTTCGGAACTAGCAGGAACACCGGGGAGCTGTTTTTT

v_gene: TRBV20-1
j_gene: TRBJ2-7
abundance: many
d_gene: .
CDR3aa: CSARGLPYEQYF
CDR3nt: TGCAGTGCTAGGGGACTTCCCTACGAGCAGTACTTC

v_gene: TRBV28
j_gene: TRBJ2-5
abundance: once
d_gene: TRBD2
CDR3aa: CASSLEGRVQETQYF
CDR3nt: TGTGCCAGCAGTTTGGAGGGGAGGGTCCAAGAGACCCAGTACTTC

v_gene: TRBV6-2/TRBV6-3
j_gene: TRBJ2-7
abundance: many
d_gene: .
CDR3aa: CASSSPLYRTPQGEQYF
CDR3nt: TGTGCCAGCAGTTCTCCCCTTTACCGGACTCCCCAGGGCGAGCAGTACTTC

v_gene: TRBV6-2/TRBV6-3
j_gene: TRBJ2-2
abundance: many
d_gene: TRBD2
CDR3aa: CASSFSGERNTGELFF
CDR3nt: TGTGCCAGCAGTTTTAGCGGGGAGAGGAACACCGGGGAGCTGTTTTTT

v_gene: TRBV6-5
j_gene: TRBJ2-5
abundance: few
d_gene: .
CDR3aa: CASSSPGRSKETQYF
CDR3nt: TGTGCCAGCAGTTCCCCGGGTCGCAGCAAAGAGACCCAGTACTTC

v_gene: TRBV19
j_gene: TRBJ2-2
abundance: many
d_gene: TRBD2
CDR3aa: CASSLRRTSGDNTGELFF
CDR3nt: TGTGCCAGTAGTCTCCGAAGGACTAGCGGGGATAACACCGGGGAGCTGTTTTTT

v_gene: TRBV4-1
j_gene: TRBJ2-1
abundance: .
d_gene: .
CDR3aa: CASSQSRANPSDEQFF
CDR3nt: TGCGCCAGCAGCCAATCCCGGGCCAACCCCTCCGATGAGCAGTTCTTC

v_gene: TRBV7-3
j_gene: TRBJ1-1
abundance: .
d_gene: .
CDR3aa: CASSPEGEGLAEAFF
CDR3nt: TGTGCCAGCAGCCCCGAAGGGGAGGGACTCGCTGAAGCTTTCTTT

v_gene: TRBV27
j_gene: TRBJ2-7
abundance: many
d_gene: TRBD2
CDR3aa: CASSLTMLAGVFHEQYF
CDR3nt: TGTGCCAGCAGTTTAACCATGTTGGCGGGAGTGTTCCACGAGCAGTACTTC

v_gene: TRBV4-1
j_gene: TRBJ2-7
abundance: many
d_gene: TRBD1
CDR3aa: CASSPTGKNEQYF
CDR3nt: TGCGCCAGCAGCCCGACAGGGAAGAACGAGCAGTACTTC

v_gene: TRBV12-3/TRBV12-4
j_gene: TRBJ2-7
abundance: few
d_gene: TRBD1
CDR3aa: CASSLGQGKYF
CDR3nt: TGTGCCAGCAGTTTGGGACAGGGCAAGTACTTC

v_gene: TRBV30
j_gene: TRBJ1-2
abundance: many
d_gene: .
CDR3aa: CAWSPDRSGYTF
CDR3nt: TGTGCCTGGAGTCCGGACAGAAGTGGCTACACCTTC

v_gene: TRBV6-1
j_gene: TRBJ2-5
abundance: many
d_gene: .
CDR3aa: CASSGFQETQYF
CDR3nt: TGTGCCAGCAGCGGATTCCAAGAGACCCAGTACTTC

v_gene: TRBV7-8
j_gene: TRBJ2-5
abundance: many
d_gene: .
CDR3aa: CASGSGWETQYF
CDR3nt: TGTGCCAGCGGGTCGGGATGGGAGACCCAGTACTTC

v_gene: TRBV19
j_gene: TRBJ2-6
abundance: many
d_gene: .
CDR3aa: CASSPVRSGANVLTF
CDR3nt: TGTGCCAGTAGCCCTGTACGCTCTGGGGCCAACGTCCTGACTTTC

v_gene: TRBV6-2/TRBV6-3
j_gene: TRBJ1-5
abundance: many
d_gene: .
CDR3aa: CASSSTDPYNSNQPQHF
CDR3nt: TGTGCCAGCAGTTCGACGGACCCCTACAATAGCAATCAGCCCCAGCATTTT

v_gene: TRBV11-2
j_gene: TRBJ2-5
abundance: .
d_gene: .
CDR3aa: CASSSGGHRQETQYF
CDR3nt: TGTGCCAGCAGCTCGGGTGGTCACAGACAAGAGACCCAGTACTTC

v_gene: TRBV7-2
j_gene: TRBJ2-7
abundance: many
d_gene: TRBD1
CDR3aa: CASSDRDRPYEQYF
CDR3nt: TGTGCCAGCAGCGACCGGGACAGGCCATACGAGCAGTACTTC

v_gene: TRBV5-1
j_gene: TRBJ1-2
abundance: .
d_gene: .
CDR3aa: CASSLAPGTNYGYTF
CDR3nt: TGCGCCAGCAGCTTGGCCCCGGGAACTAACTATGGCTACACCTTC

v_gene: TRBV18
j_gene: TRBJ2-7
abundance: many
d_gene: .
CDR3aa: CASSPPRGEQYF
CDR3nt: TGTGCCAGCTCACCCCCTCGGGGCGAGCAGTACTTC

v_gene: TRBV12-3/TRBV12-4
j_gene: TRBJ1-1
abundance: .
d_gene: .
CDR3aa: CASSVRMNTEAFF
CDR3nt: TGTGCCAGCAGTGTCAGGATGAACACTGAAGCTTTCTTT